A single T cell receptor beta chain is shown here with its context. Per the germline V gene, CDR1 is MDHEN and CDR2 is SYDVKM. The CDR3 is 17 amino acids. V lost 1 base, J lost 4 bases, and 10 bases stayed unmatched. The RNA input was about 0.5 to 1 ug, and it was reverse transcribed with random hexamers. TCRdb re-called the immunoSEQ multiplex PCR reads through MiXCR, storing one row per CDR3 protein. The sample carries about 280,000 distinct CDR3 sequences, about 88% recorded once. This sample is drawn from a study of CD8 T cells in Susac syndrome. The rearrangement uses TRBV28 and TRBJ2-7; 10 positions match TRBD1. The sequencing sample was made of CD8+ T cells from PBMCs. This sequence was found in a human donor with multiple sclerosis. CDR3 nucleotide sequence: TGTGCCAGCAGTTTATTCTTTCAGGACAGGGGGAAATACGAGCAGTACTTC. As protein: CASSLFFQDRGKYEQYF.